Described below is a single T cell receptor beta chain sequence and its context. Antigen unknown. Per germline, CDR1 MNHEY and CDR2 SVGAGI. The CDR3 is made up of 14 amino acids. The J segment lost 7 bases and the V segment lost 6 bases, leaving 5 bases of the junction unmatched. The record originates from a study of beta chain features in type 1 diabetes. Study-level information: The patients were much like the healthy donors in age, gender and cell yields. Over all samples combined, some 110 million sorted cells were examined.

A single heparinised blood sample, averaging around 120 mL, was obtained per donor. Study-wide points: The influence of HLA type on TCRB rearrangement stayed undetermined. Moderate but significant shortening of TCRB CDR3s was recorded in all four CD4+ subsets from Type 1 diabetes patients.

The whole isolated RNA underwent reverse transcription, so sequencing captured expressed TCRB transcripts. Clones were read by immunoSEQ multiplex PCR, and TCRdb kept only the in-frame ones, dropping some. The profile covers 130,000 or so clones, with approximately 10% appearing a single time and 0.6% to 0.9% taken by the ten largest. Material for sequencing was central memory CD4+ T cells from blood. V is TRBV6-5 and J is TRBJ1-6, with 8 bases aligning to TRBD1. The clonotype was recovered from a man aged 25-45 years with type 1 diabetes. CDR3 residues: CASSVDRGNSPLHF. The CDR3, as DNA: TGTGCCAGCAGCGTCGACAGGGGCAATTCACCCCTCCACTTT.